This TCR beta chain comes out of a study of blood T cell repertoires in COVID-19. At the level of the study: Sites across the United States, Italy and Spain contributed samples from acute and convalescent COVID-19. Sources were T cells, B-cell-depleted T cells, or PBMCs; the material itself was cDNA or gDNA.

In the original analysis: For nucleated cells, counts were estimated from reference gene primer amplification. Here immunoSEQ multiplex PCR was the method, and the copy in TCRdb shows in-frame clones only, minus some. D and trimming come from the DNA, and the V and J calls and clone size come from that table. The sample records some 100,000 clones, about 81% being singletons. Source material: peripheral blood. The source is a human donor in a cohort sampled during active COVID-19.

CDR3 sequence: CASSRWDSQGSGNTIYF. DNA of the CDR3: TGTGCCAGCTCAAGATGGGACAGTCAAGGCTCTGGAAACACCATATATTTT. The chain links TRBV18 to TRBJ1-3; 7 bases are shared with TRBD1. Trimming removed 5 bases from V and 0 bases from J; junction bases left unmatched: 10. This CDR3 has 17 amino acids. CDR1 and CDR2 from the germline V gene are KGHSH and LQKENI.